This entry concerns a single T cell receptor beta chain. Its antigen is unknown. Base qualities are not provided; no much larger clone lies one nucleotide away. This sample was included in a study of blood T cell repertoires in COVID-19 (dated by TCRdb to the early 2020s). Regarding the study in general: Samples from collaborators originated in the United States, Italy and Spain and spanned both the acute and convalescent phases of COVID-19. The samples were drawn from the first 160 participants of the ongoing ImmuneRACE study and from 1,254 subjects provided by 6 global collaborators. The dataset comprised deeply sampled blood TCRbeta repertoires from subjects exposed to, actively infected with, or recovered from COVID-19. The repertoires were released in a freely available public database meant as a resource for research on the immune response to SARS-CoV-2. Sample metadata almost always included a de-identified subject ID, COVID-19 status, age in years and sex. The prospective study material was composed of cDNA or gDNA derived from T cells, B-cell-depleted T cells, or PBMCs. Where available, HLA class I and class II types were obtained from metadata supplied by the sample provider rather than from assay-based typing.

Broad study findings and their caveats: The amount of clinical and demographic metadata varied by source and participant and was provided uncurated.

The immunoSEQ Assay, a bias-controlled multiplex PCR, was used to amplify TCRbeta CDR3 regions from genomic DNA. On the study's bioinformatics: Nucleated cell counts per sample were estimated from amplification of reference gene primers within the assay. To quantify the absolute abundance of each unique TCRbeta CDR3 rearrangement, sequence reads were collapsed and filtered. For each sample, productive Simpson clonality was calculated by taking the square root of Simpson's diversity index across productive rearrangements. In TCRdb, the immuneACCESS table is reduced to in-frame sequences with V and J assigned. These tables do not hold every clone; where another copy was compared, an unresolved V gene accounts for under half, and the others remain unexplained. That table is the source of V, J and clone size, and D and trimming were worked out from the DNA. Counted in this sample were around 130,000 clones; approximately 88% of them appeared once. Of the sample, more than 2% is held by the ten largest clones.

Each collaborating institution followed its own protocols to collect whole blood in K2EDTA tubes. For TCRbeta analysis, collaborators shipped samples in one of three forms: frozen whole blood, isolated PBMCs, or DNA extracted from either of those sample types. The sequenced sample consisted of peripheral blood. The TCR comes from an older man with active COVID-19.

For the CDR3, the sequence is CASSRTQGGAYNEQFF. The nucleotides read TGTGCCAGCTCTCGTACCCAGGGGGGCGCCTACAATGAGCAGTTCTTC. The rearrangement combines TRBV18 with TRBJ2-1; TRBD1 might be the D gene, on 7 matching bases. From a lookup of the germline V gene, CDR1 and CDR2 are KGHSH and LQKENI. Measured from the cysteine to the phenylalanine, the CDR3 is 16 residues long. Only CDR3 DNA is held: 48 bases, read in frame from base 1. V loses 6 bases of germline sequence and J loses 2 bases, and the interval between the two ends is 17 bases.